These 9 T cell receptor beta chains came from one sample sequenced in a study of early T cells in non-severe SARS-CoV-2 infection. MiXCR, applied by TCRdb to the 5' RACE reads, yields one record per CDR3 protein. The table includes around 27,000 distinct CDR3 sequences, 2.9% detected once. The specimen sequenced was whole blood. The receptors come from an adult who was a healthcare worker with PCR-confirmed SARS-CoV-2 infection or an uninfected control (not recorded which).

This clonotype was seen repeatedly, ten times or more. The rearrangement links TRBV10-3 to TRBJ2-7; a weak D match, TRBD2 (5 bases). With 11 bases removed from V and 3 bases from J, the gap between germline ends came to 14 bases. Germline V CDR1 and CDR2: ENHRY, SYGVKD. This CDR3 region has 12 residues. The CDR3 loop reads CASSVEGYEQYV. The CDR3 DNA reads TGTGCCTCGAGTGTCGAGGGCTACGAGCAGTACGTC.

This clonotype was detected many times. The chain has TRBV19 and TRBJ2-1; 10 bases are a match to TRBD2. V dropped 4 bases and J dropped 9; count of bases not matched to a gene: 6. Germline-derived CDR1 and CDR2 are LNHDA and SQIVND (reference sequence). The CDR3 is 14 residues long. This CDR3 reads CASSTAGGPVEQFF. CDR3 DNA sequence: TGTGCCAGTAGTACAGCGGGGGGGCCCGTTGAGCAGTTCTTC.

This clonotype showed up many times. The chain is built from TRBV29-1 and TRBJ1-1; 7 bases fit TRBD1. CDR3 size: 14 residues. V was clipped by 8 bases and J by 2 bases; unmatched bases: 11. Germline CDR1 and CDR2: SQVTM and ANQGSEA. Written as DNA, the CDR3 is TGCAGCTTGGTAAGAGGGGGCCATAACACTGAAGCTTTCTTT. Translation gives CSLVRGGHNTEAFF.

This clonotype was seen ten or more times. The chain is built from TRBV5-6 and TRBJ2-6; D is uncertain. The CDR3 contains 16 residues. CDR1 and CDR2 (germline): SGHDT, YYEEEE. Trimming left V 0 bases short and J 1 base short, with 8 bases between. The CDR3 nucleotides are TGTGCCAGCAGCTTGGCCTACCTTTCTGGGGCCAACGTCCTGACTTTC. Translated, it gives CASSLAYLSGANVLTF.

This clonotype was seen at least ten times. This sequence joins TRBV10-3 and TRBJ2-7; 8 bases line up with TRBD1. Germline-derived CDR1 and CDR2 are ENHRY and SYGVKD. The CDR3 is made up of 15 amino acids. Unmatched junction bases numbered 5, after V lost 2 bases and J lost 2 bases. In DNA, the CDR3 is TGTGCCATCAGTGAGGGACAGGGCGGGACCTACGAGCAGTACGTC. The encoded protein is CAISEGQGGTYEQYV.

This clonotype was counted at least ten times. J is TRBJ2-7 and V is TRBV27, with 7 nucleotides matching TRBD2. CDR3 length equals 14 residues. Germline trimming cut 4 bases from V and 4 bases from J; bases unmatched to any gene: 7. Germline V gene data show CDR1 as MNHEY and CDR2 as SMNVEV (reference sequence). In DNA, the CDR3 is TGTGCCAGCAGTTCGAAGGGGAGGGGATACGAGCAGTACGTC. It yields the protein CASSSKGRGYEQYV.

Judged by abundance, this clonotype is medium-sized (0.01 to 0.1%). The chain is built from TRBV7-3 and TRBJ1-1, with TRBD1 as a possible D gene (5 bases). V gave up 2 bases and J gave up 3 bases, with 16 bases separating them. Germline CDR1 reads SGHTA; CDR2 reads FQGTGA. The CDR3 spans 16 residues. CDR3 region: CASSLGPRVKDTEAFF. The CDR3 DNA reads TGTGCCAGCAGCTTAGGCCCCAGGGTGAAAGACACTGAAGCTTTCTTT.

This clonotype occurred many times. The chain carries TRBV9 and TRBJ2-3; 7 bases are a match to TRBD1. V shed 4 bases and J 13 bases; nucleotides not matched to a gene: 6. Germline V lookup: CDR1 SGDLS, CDR2 YYNGEE. The CDR3 totals 11 residues. The CDR3 DNA reads TGTGCCAGCAGCACGGGACAGTTGAAGTATTTT. Amino acid sequence: CASSTGQLKYF.

There are many counts of this clonotype. The rearrangement links TRBV11-1 to TRBJ2-1, with unresolved D. V lost 5 bases and J lost 0, with 11 bases in between. The CDR3 spans 15 residues. From germline, CDR1 is SGHAT and CDR2 FQDESV (reference sequence). CDR3 residues: CASSLTVGSYNEQFF. The CDR3 DNA reads TGTGCCAGCAGCCTTACAGTTGGCTCCTACAATGAGCAGTTCTTC. The whole variable domain, filled in from reference TRBV11-1 and TRBJ2-1, reads EAEVAQSPRYKITEKSQAVAFWCDPISGHATLYWYRQILGQGPELLVQFQDESVVDDSQLPKDRFSAERLKGVDSTLKIQPAELGDSAMYLCASSLTVGSYNEQFFGPGTRLTVL.